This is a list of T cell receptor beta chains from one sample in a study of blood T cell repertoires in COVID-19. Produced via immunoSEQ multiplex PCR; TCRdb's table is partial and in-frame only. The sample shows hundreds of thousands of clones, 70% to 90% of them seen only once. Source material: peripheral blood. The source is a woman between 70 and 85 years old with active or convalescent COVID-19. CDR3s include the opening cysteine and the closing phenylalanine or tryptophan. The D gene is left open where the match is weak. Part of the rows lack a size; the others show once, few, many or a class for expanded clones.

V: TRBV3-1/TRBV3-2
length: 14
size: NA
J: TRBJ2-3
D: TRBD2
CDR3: CASSLGLAGVIQYF
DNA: TGTGCCAGCAGCCTGGGACTAGCGGGAGTGATTCAGTATTTT

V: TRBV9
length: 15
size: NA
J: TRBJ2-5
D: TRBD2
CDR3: CASSVGTSSQETQYF
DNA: TGTGCCAGCAGCGTGGGGACTAGTTCGCAAGAGACCCAGTACTTC

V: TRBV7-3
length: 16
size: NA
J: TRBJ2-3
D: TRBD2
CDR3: CASSFSASGGADTQYF
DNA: TGTGCCAGCAGCTTCTCAGCTAGCGGGGGGGCCGATACGCAGTATTTT

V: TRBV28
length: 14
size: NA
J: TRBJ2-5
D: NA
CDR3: CASTPQWYQETQYF
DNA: TGTGCCAGCACGCCCCAGTGGTACCAAGAGACCCAGTACTTC

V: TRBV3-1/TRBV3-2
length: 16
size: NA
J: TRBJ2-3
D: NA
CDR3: CASSPSLVRGTDTQYF
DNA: TGTGCCAGCAGCCCCTCCCTAGTGAGGGGGACAGATACGCAGTATTTT

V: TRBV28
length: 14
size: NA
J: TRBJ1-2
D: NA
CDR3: CASTLTQGYYGYTF
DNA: TGTGCCAGCACCCTCACACAGGGTTACTATGGCTACACCTTC

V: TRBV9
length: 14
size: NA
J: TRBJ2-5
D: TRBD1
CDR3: CASSARDRQETQYF
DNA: TGTGCCAGCAGCGCCCGGGACAGACAAGAGACCCAGTACTTC

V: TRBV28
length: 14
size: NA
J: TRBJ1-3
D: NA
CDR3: CASSPTQGYDTIYF
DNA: TGTGCCAGCAGTCCAACGCAGGGTTATGACACCATATATTTT

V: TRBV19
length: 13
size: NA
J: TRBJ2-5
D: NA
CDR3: CASSIEGSQTQYF
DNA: TGTGCCAGTAGCATAGAGGGGAGTCAGACCCAGTACTTC

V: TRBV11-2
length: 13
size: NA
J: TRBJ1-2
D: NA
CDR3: CASSLGQSYGYTF
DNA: TGTGCCAGCAGCTTAGGACAGTCCTATGGCTACACCTTC

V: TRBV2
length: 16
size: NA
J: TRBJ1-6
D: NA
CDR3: CASSSRTVSANSPLHF
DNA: TGTGCCAGCAGTTCACGGACAGTTTCGGCCAATTCACCCCTCCACTTT

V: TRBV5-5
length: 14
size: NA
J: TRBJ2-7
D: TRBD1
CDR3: CASSLDRALWEQYF
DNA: TGTGCCAGCAGCCTGGACAGGGCCCTCTGGGAGCAGTACTTC

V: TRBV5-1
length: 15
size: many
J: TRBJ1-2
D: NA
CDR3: CASSLGSQANYGYTF
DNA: TGCGCCAGCAGCTTGGGTAGCCAAGCTAACTATGGCTACACCTTC

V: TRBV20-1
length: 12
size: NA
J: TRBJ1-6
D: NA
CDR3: CSASDGPSPLHF
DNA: TGCAGTGCTAGTGATGGGCCTTCACCCCTCCACTTT

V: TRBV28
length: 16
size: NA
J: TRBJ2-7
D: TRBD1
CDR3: CASTPIPGTGTYEQYF
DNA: TGTGCCAGCACTCCAATCCCCGGGACAGGTACCTACGAGCAGTACTTC

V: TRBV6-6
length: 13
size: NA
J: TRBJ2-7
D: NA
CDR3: CASSYLRFGEQYF
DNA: TGTGCCAGCAGTTACTTACGGTTCGGCGAGCAGTACTTC

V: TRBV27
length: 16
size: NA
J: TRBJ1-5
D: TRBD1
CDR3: CASSRTTGVSNQPQHF
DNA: TGTGCCAGCAGCCGAACTACAGGGGTCAGCAATCAGCCCCAGCATTTT

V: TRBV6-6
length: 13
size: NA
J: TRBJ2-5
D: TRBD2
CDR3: CASTRTSGGTQYF
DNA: TGTGCCAGCACCCGGACTAGCGGAGGAACCCAGTACTTC

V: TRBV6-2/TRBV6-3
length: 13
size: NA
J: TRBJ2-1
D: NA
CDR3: CASSRGSYNEQFF
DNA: TGTGCCAGCAGCAGGGGCTCCTACAATGAGCAGTTCTTC

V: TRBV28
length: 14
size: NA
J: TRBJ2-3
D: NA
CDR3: CASSNLWTTDTQYF
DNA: TGTGCCAGCAGTAACCTCTGGACAACAGATACGCAGTATTTT

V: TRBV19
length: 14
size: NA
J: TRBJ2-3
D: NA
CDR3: CATSEGASTDTQYF
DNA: TGTGCCACCTCGGAGGGGGCGAGCACAGATACGCAGTATTTT

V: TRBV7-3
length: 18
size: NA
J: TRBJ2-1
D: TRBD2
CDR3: CASSLSGGPHSSYNEQFF
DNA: TGTGCCAGCAGCCTAAGCGGGGGGCCCCACAGCTCCTACAATGAGCAGTTCTTC

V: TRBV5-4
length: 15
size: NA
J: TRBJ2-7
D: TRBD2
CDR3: CASSLPLAGGGEQYF
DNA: TGTGCCAGCAGCTTGCCCCTAGCGGGAGGGGGTGAGCAGTACTTC

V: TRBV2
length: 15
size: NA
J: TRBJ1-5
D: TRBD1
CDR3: CASSDSTQGAQPQHF
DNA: TGTGCCAGCAGTGATTCTACTCAGGGGGCTCAGCCCCAGCATTTT

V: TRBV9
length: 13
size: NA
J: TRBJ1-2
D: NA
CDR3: CASSPTPGKGYTF
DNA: TGTGCCAGCAGCCCCACCCCGGGGAAGGGCTACACCTTC

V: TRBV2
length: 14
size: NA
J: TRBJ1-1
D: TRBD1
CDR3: CASTRQGADAEAFF
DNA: TGTGCCAGCACCCGACAGGGGGCTGACGCTGAAGCTTTCTTT

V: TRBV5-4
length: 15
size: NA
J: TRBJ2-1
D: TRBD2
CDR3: CASSFRTSGYNEQFF
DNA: TGTGCCAGCAGCTTCCGGACTAGCGGTTACAATGAGCAGTTCTTC

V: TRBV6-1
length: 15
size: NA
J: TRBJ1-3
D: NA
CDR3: CASSDPRTTGNTIYF
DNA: TGTGCCAGCAGTGACCCCAGGACAACTGGAAACACCATATATTTT

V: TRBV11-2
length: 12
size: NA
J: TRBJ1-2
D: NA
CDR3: CASSQTGYGYTF
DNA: TGTGCCAGCAGCCAAACGGGCTATGGCTACACCTTC

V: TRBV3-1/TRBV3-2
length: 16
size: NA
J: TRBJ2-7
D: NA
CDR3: CASSQGQGGGRRRQYF
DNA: TGTGCCAGCAGCCAAGGACAAGGAGGCGGGCGCCGCAGGCAGTACTTC

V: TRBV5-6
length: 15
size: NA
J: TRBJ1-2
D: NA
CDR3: CASSLGGGRGYGYTF
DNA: TGTGCCAGCAGCTTGGGGGGGGGCAGAGGCTATGGCTACACCTTC

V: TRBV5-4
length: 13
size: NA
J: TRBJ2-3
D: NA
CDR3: CASSSVGGDTQYF
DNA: TGTGCCAGCAGCTCGGTTGGGGGGGATACGCAGTATTTT

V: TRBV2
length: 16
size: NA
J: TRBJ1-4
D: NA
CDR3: CASSAPSGATNEKLFF
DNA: TGTGCCAGCAGTGCCCCGAGCGGTGCAACTAATGAAAAACTGTTTTTT

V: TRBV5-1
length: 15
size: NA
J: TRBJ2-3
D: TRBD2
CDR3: CASTVSGRAADTQYF
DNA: TGCGCCAGCACCGTTAGCGGGAGGGCGGCAGATACGCAGTATTTT

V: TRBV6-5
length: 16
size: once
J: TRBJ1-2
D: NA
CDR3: CASSYSSKRGNYGYTF
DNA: TGTGCCAGCAGTTACTCGAGTAAGAGAGGAAACTATGGCTACACCTTC

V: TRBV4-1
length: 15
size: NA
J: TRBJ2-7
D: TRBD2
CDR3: CASSLVSGTPYEQYF
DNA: TGCGCCAGCAGCCTTGTTAGCGGGACCCCCTACGAGCAGTACTTC

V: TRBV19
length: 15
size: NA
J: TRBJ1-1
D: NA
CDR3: CASSAPRDKNTEAFF
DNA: TGTGCCAGTAGTGCCCCCCGGGACAAGAACACTGAAGCTTTCTTT

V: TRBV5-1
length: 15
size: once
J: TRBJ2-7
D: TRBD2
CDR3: CASSQGLAESYEQYF
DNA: TGCGCCAGCAGCCAGGGACTAGCGGAGTCTTACGAGCAGTACTTC

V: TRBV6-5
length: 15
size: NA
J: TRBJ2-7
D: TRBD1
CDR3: CASSRTGTGYHEQYF
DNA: TGTGCCAGCAGTCGAACCGGGACAGGGTATCACGAGCAGTACTTC

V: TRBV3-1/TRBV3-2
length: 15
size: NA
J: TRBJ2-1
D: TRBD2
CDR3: CASSLLTSSHNEQFF
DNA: TGTGCCAGCAGCCTGCTGACTAGCAGCCACAATGAGCAGTTCTTC

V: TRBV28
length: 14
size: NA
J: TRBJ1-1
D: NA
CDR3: CASSFAGANTEAFF
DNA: TGTGCCAGCAGTTTCGCGGGGGCGAACACTGAAGCTTTCTTT